A selection of T cell receptor beta chains follows, all from one sample in a study of shared clonotypes between healthy human individuals. The repertoire was sequenced with immunoSEQ multiplex PCR; TCRdb's copy has only in-frame clones and lacks some. This sample carries roughly 1 million clones, under 80% of them seen once, and the ten largest clones take about 1.5%. The sample comprised memory CD4+ T cells sorted from blood. These TCRs come from a man aged 18-30 years in good health. Each CDR3 is given with its conserved first and last residue. D genes are given only for firm matches.

j_call: TRBJ2-1
d_call: NA
v_call: TRBV6-6
cdr3_aa: CASIITGGRFEQFF
cdr3_nt: TGTGCCAGCATCATTACAGGAGGCCGTTTTGAGCAGTTCTTC

j_call: TRBJ1-4
d_call: NA
v_call: TRBV4-3
cdr3_aa: CASSQENGEKLFF
cdr3_nt: TGCGCCAGCAGCCAAGAAAATGGTGAAAAACTGTTTTTT

j_call: TRBJ1-5
d_call: NA
v_call: TRBV6-5
cdr3_aa: CASSSQPYSNQPQHF
cdr3_nt: TGTGCCAGCAGTTCGCAGCCTTATAGCAATCAGCCCCAGCATTTT

j_call: TRBJ2-2
d_call: TRBD1
v_call: TRBV5-1
cdr3_aa: CASSLPPSGGRNTGELFF
cdr3_nt: TGCGCCAGCAGCTTGCCCCCCTCAGGGGGCAGGAACACCGGGGAGCTGTTTTTT

j_call: TRBJ1-5
d_call: TRBD1
v_call: TRBV6-1
cdr3_aa: CASSAGQGIHQPQHF
cdr3_nt: TGTGCCAGCAGCGCCGGACAGGGCATTCATCAGCCCCAGCATTTT

j_call: TRBJ2-1
d_call: NA
v_call: TRBV18
cdr3_aa: CASSLSGTVNEQFF
cdr3_nt: TGTGCCAGCTCACTGTCCGGGACGGTGAATGAGCAGTTCTTC

j_call: TRBJ2-1
d_call: TRBD2
v_call: TRBV2
cdr3_aa: CASSRKREGYNEQFF
cdr3_nt: TGTGCCAGCAGCCGAAAGCGGGAGGGCTACAATGAGCAGTTCTTC

j_call: TRBJ1-5
d_call: NA
v_call: TRBV19
cdr3_aa: CASSPPGAMRSNQPQHF
cdr3_nt: TGTGCCAGTAGCCCACCAGGGGCCATGAGAAGCAATCAGCCCCAGCATTTT

j_call: TRBJ2-5
d_call: TRBD2
v_call: TRBV29-1
cdr3_aa: CSVRASGGETQYF
cdr3_nt: TGCAGCGTTAGGGCTAGCGGGGGAGAGACCCAGTACTTC

j_call: TRBJ2-1
d_call: NA
v_call: TRBV6-4
cdr3_aa: CARGSAYNEQFF
cdr3_nt: TGTGCCAGGGGGTCAGCTTACAATGAGCAGTTCTTC

j_call: TRBJ2-6
d_call: NA
v_call: TRBV5-6
cdr3_aa: CASSLESVRSSGANVLTF
cdr3_nt: TGTGCCAGCAGCTTGGAATCTGTCCGGAGCTCTGGGGCCAACGTCCTGACTTTC

j_call: TRBJ2-5
d_call: TRBD1
v_call: TRBV19
cdr3_aa: CASGQQGAAETQYF
cdr3_nt: TGTGCCTCGGGGCAACAGGGGGCGGCGGAGACCCAGTACTTC

j_call: TRBJ1-3
d_call: NA
v_call: TRBV29-1
cdr3_aa: CSVEDRSSGNTIYF
cdr3_nt: TGCAGCGTTGAAGACCGGTCCTCTGGAAACACCATATATTTT

j_call: TRBJ2-1
d_call: NA
v_call: TRBV6-5
cdr3_aa: CASSSPRINEQFF
cdr3_nt: TGTGCCAGCAGTTCCCCCCGCATTAATGAGCAGTTCTTC

j_call: TRBJ2-7
d_call: TRBD1
v_call: TRBV6-9
cdr3_aa: CASSFDRVSREQYF
cdr3_nt: TGTGCCAGCAGTTTCGACAGGGTCTCGAGGGAGCAGTACTTC

j_call: TRBJ2-3
d_call: TRBD2
v_call: TRBV7-2
cdr3_aa: CASSLSSGRLPDTQYF
cdr3_nt: TGTGCCAGCAGCTTATCTAGCGGGAGGTTGCCAGATACGCAGTATTTT

j_call: TRBJ2-1
d_call: TRBD2
v_call: TRBV5-6
cdr3_aa: CASSSGTMRANEQFF
cdr3_nt: TGTGCCAGCAGCTCCGGGACTATGAGGGCGAATGAGCAGTTCTTC

j_call: TRBJ2-1
d_call: NA
v_call: TRBV5-6
cdr3_aa: CASSLQGFNEQFF
cdr3_nt: TGTGCCAGCAGCTTACAGGGTTTCAATGAGCAGTTCTTC

j_call: TRBJ1-2
d_call: NA
v_call: TRBV19
cdr3_aa: CASSSPLALNYGYTF
cdr3_nt: TGTGCCAGTAGTTCCCCCTTGGCCCTCAACTATGGCTACACCTTC

j_call: TRBJ2-1
d_call: NA
v_call: TRBV4-1
cdr3_aa: CASSQDSYRSYNEQFF
cdr3_nt: TGCGCCAGCAGCCAAGATAGTTACCGCTCCTACAATGAGCAGTTCTTC

j_call: TRBJ1-2
d_call: NA
v_call: TRBV6-5
cdr3_aa: CASSAGLGVGGYTF
cdr3_nt: TGTGCCAGCAGTGCGGGACTGGGGGTTGGAGGCTACACCTTC

j_call: TRBJ2-5
d_call: NA
v_call: TRBV6-5
cdr3_aa: CASSYSHYDYETQYF
cdr3_nt: TGTGCCAGCAGTTACTCGCACTACGATTATGAGACCCAGTACTTC

j_call: TRBJ2-6
d_call: TRBD1
v_call: TRBV6-1
cdr3_aa: CASSAGQGWANVLTF
cdr3_nt: TGTGCCAGCAGTGCCGGACAGGGGTGGGCCAACGTCCTGACTTTC

j_call: TRBJ2-5
d_call: NA
v_call: TRBV5-1
cdr3_aa: CASSLAGNEETQYF
cdr3_nt: TGCGCCAGCAGCTTAGCAGGGAACGAAGAGACCCAGTACTTC